This entry features one TCR beta chain sequence. Its specificity is unknown. CDR3 length: 15 amino acids. The germline V gene has CDR1 SGHTA and CDR2 FQGTGA. The trim removed 5 bases at V and 3 bases at J, leaving 9 bases unmatched. The sample belongs to a study of post-analysis software for immune sequencing data. Study-wide background: Some patients lacked subtype; others had relapsing-remitting, secondary progressive or progressive-relapsing disease. Findings and limits, study-wide: In patients, about five TRBV segments were more frequent than in controls, with TRBV5-6, TRBV5-1 and TRBV20-1 among them. By F measure, strong co-clustering occurred among samples prepared in the same batch.

Unique molecular identifiers had been added to the TCR beta cDNA libraries. cDNA molecules numbering about 490,000 came from roughly 1 to 10 million T cells. TCRdb re-analysed the PCR reads in MiXCR, keeping a single row per CDR3 protein. The table lists some 690,000 distinct CDR3 sequences, 59% of them singletons. The source is a girl aged 2-10 years with multiple sclerosis. The sequencing sample was made of blood. The J gene is TRBJ2-7, the V gene TRBV7-3; 8 bases fit TRBD1. The CDR3 reads CASSQGASDLYEQYF. The CDR3 DNA is TGTGCCAGCAGCCAGGGGGCTAGCGACCTCTACGAGCAGTACTTC.